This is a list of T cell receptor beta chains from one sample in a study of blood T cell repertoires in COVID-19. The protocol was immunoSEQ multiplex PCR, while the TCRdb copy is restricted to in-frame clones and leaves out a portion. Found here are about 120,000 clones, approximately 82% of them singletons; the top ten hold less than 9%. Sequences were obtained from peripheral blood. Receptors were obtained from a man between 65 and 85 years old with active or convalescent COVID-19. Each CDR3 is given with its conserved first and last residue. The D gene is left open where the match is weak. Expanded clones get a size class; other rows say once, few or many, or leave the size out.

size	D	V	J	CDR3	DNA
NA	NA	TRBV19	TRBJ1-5	CASSSGTVTYQPQHF	TGTGCCAGTAGTAGCGGGACGGTGACTTATCAGCCCCAGCATTTT
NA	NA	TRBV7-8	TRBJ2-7	CASSAAGPPSGEQYF	TGTGCCAGCAGCGCCGCCGGGCCCCCTTCGGGGGAGCAGTACTTC
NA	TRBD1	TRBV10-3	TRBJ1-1	CAISESMAGGPMNTEAFF	TGTGCCATCAGTGAGTCGATGGCAGGGGGCCCCATGAACACTGAAGCTTTCTTT
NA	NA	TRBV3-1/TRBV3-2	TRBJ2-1	CASSQGGFDEQFF	TGTGCCAGCAGCCAAGGCGGCTTTGATGAGCAGTTCTTC
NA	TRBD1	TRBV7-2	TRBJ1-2	CASSNPGTGYGYTF	TGTGCCAGCAGCAACCCCGGGACAGGCTATGGCTACACCTTC
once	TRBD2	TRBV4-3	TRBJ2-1	CASSQGLGAGGSYNEQFF	TGCGCCAGCAGCCAAGGCTTGGGAGCGGGAGGGTCCTACAATGAGCAGTTCTTC
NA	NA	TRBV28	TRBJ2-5	CASSPPRGIFRETQYF	TGTGCCAGCAGTCCCCCCCGGGGTATATTCCGGGAGACCCAGTACTTC
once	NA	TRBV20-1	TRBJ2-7	CSARVFDEQYF	TGCAGTGCTAGAGTATTTGACGAGCAGTACTTC
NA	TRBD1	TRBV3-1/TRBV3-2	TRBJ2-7	CASSMPGQSYEQYF	TGTGCCAGCAGCATGCCGGGACAGTCCTACGAGCAGTACTTC
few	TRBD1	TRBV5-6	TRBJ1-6	CASSYMRTGYNSPLHF	TGTGCCAGCAGCTACATGAGGACAGGCTATAATTCACCCCTCCACTTT
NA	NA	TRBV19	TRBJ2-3	CASQKTLTVLTGSTDTQYF	TGTGCCAGTCAGAAAACCCTTACGGTCCTTACCGGGAGCACAGATACGCAGTATTTT
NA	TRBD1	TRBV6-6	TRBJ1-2	CASNSRDRGTNGYTF	TGTGCCAGCAACTCCCGGGACAGGGGAACGAATGGCTACACCTTC
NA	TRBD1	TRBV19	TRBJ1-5	CASRPTGAYSNQPQHF	TGTGCCAGTAGACCAACAGGGGCCTATAGCAATCAGCCCCAGCATTTT
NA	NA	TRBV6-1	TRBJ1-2	CASREVAGKDVGYTF	TGTGCCAGCAGGGAAGTGGCAGGCAAGGATGTTGGCTACACCTTC
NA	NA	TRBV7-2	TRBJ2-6	CASSLDRTGANVLTF	TGTGCCAGCAGCTTAGACAGGACTGGGGCCAACGTCCTGACTTTC
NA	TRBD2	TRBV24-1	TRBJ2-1	CATSDPFVAGAWSNEQFF	TGTGCCACCAGTGATCCCTTTGTAGCGGGAGCTTGGTCCAATGAGCAGTTCTTC
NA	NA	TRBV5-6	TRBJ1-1	CASSLSMTRFLSPF	TGTGCCAGCAGCTTATCAATGACACGCTTCCTCAGTCCCTTT
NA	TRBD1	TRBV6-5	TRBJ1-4	CASSYGTGEKLFF	TGTGCCAGCAGTTACGGGACAGGAGAAAAACTGTTTTTT
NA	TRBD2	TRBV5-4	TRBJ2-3	CASSSGGVGTQYF	TGTGCCAGCAGCTCGGGGGGAGTGGGTACGCAGTATTTT
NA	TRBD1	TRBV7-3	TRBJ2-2	CASSPGQGYTGELFF	TGTGCCAGCAGCCCCGGACAGGGGTACACCGGGGAGCTGTTTTTT
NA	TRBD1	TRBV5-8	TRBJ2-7	CASSLAGTGRGEQYF	TGTGCCAGCAGCTTGGCCGGGACAGGGCGGGGCGAGCAGTACTTC
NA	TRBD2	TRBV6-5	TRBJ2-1	CASSLAGANEQFF	TGTGCCAGCAGCCTAGCGGGAGCTAATGAGCAGTTCTTC
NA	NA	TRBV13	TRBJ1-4	CASSIQGFGVEKLFF	TGTGCCAGCAGCATCCAGGGATTTGGAGTTGAAAAACTGTTTTTT
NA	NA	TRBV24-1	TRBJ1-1	CATSNRMNTEAFF	TGTGCCACCTCTAACAGGATGAACACTGAAGCTTTCTTT
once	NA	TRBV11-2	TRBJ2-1	CASSLVDSLGNEQFF	TGTGCCAGCAGCTTAGTCGACTCTCTGGGCAATGAGCAGTTCTTC
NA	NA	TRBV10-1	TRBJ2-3	CASSDCSYSTDTQYF	TGCGCCAGCAGTGACTGCAGTTACAGCACAGATACGCAGTATTTT
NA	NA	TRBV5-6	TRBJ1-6	CASSGELRNSPLHF	TGTGCCAGCAGCGGCGAACTGAGGAATTCACCCCTCCACTTT
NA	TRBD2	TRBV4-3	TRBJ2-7	CASSQDRTGTSNEQYF	TGCGCCAGCAGCCAGGACCGAACCGGGACTAGCAACGAGCAGTACTTC
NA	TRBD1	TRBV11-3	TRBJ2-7	CASSGRDSSYEQYF	TGTGCCAGCAGCGGCAGGGACAGCTCCTACGAGCAGTACTTC
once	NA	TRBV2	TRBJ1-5	CASMGGNQPQHF	TGTGCCAGCATGGGGGGGAATCAGCCCCAGCATTTT
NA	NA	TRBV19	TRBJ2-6	CASSIGRRQGHLSGANVLTF	TGTGCCAGTAGTATAGGACGCCGGCAGGGTCATCTCTCTGGGGCCAACGTCCTGACTTTC
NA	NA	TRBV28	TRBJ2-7	CASRAGGYEQYF	TGTGCCAGCAGGGCGGGCGGCTACGAGCAGTACTTC
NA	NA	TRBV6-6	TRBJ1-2	CASSYSQGNGYTF	TGTGCCAGCAGTTACTCACAGGGCAATGGCTACACCTTC
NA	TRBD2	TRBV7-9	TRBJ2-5	CASSTLSGTSGRETQYF	TGTGCCAGCAGCACGCTCTCCGGGACTAGCGGGAGAGAGACCCAGTACTTC
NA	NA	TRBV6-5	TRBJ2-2	CASSLTGNTGELFF	TGTGCCAGCAGTTTGACTGGGAACACCGGGGAGCTGTTTTTT